The 4 T cell receptor beta chains given below trace back to one sample, sequenced in a study of T cells in Graves' hyperthyroidism and ophthalmopathy. There were TCR beta CDR3 regions amplified from RNA transcripts. HTBI primers were employed in a first-round RT-PCR of the TCR CDR3. MiXCR was run by TCRdb on the multiplex PCR reads, yielding one entry per CDR3 protein. There are 370,000 or so distinct CDR3 sequences in the sample; roughly 12% occur only once, and 20% lies in the top ten. Sequenced input: blood. The receptors shown here come from a man aged 25 to 45 with Graves' hyperthyroidism that later progressed to Graves' ophthalmopathy.

This clonotype was seen a handful of times. This may come from a read error, since a much larger clone is one base off. The chain carries TRBV2 and TRBJ1-6, with D possibly matching TRBD1 (5 bases). Germline CDR1 reads SNHLY; CDR2 reads FYNNEI. There are 16 residues in the CDR3. The CDR3 reads CASSFEDNRDNSPPHF. CDR3 bases: TGTGCCAGCAGCTTTGAGGACAATCGGGATAATTCACCCCCCCACTTT.

There are a few counts of this clonotype. A single base separates this from a much larger clone, so it may be a read error. This chain joins TRBV12-5 and TRBJ1-5, with D hard to call. Trimming pared 1 base from V and 9 bases from J, leaving 13 bases between. In germline, CDR1 is LGHNT, CDR2 FRNRAP. This CDR3 region has 14 residues. CDR3 bases: TGTGCTAGTGGTTTGGCACCCCAATCTCCGCCCCAGCATTTT. It specifies CASGLAPQSPPQHF.

This clonotype was counted many times. The rearrangement joins TRBV24-1 to TRBJ2-3, with 9 bases that match TRBD1. This CDR3 is built from 16 residues. The J segment lost 0 bases and the V segment lost 2 bases, leaving 2 bases of the junction unmatched. Germline V gene lookup returns CDR1 KGHDR and CDR2 SFDVKD. CDR3 sequence: CATSDWTGASTDTQYF. CDR3 DNA: TGTGCCACCAGTGATTGGACAGGGGCTAGCACAGATACGCAGTATTTT.

This clonotype was picked up many times. V and J are TRBV6-1 and TRBJ2-1, with TRBD1 matching over 9 bases. V lost 2 bases and J lost 5; bases outside the gene matches: 10. Germline CDR1 reads MNHNS; CDR2 reads SASEGT. This CDR3 has 17 residues. CDR3 region: CASSEPYRRQGDNEQFF. In DNA, the CDR3 is TGTGCCAGCAGTGAACCCTACAGGAGACAGGGGGACAATGAGCAGTTCTTC.